This TCR beta chain was found in a study of metastatic and nonmetastatic thyroid tumors. About the study: Samples came from malignant and benign thyroid patients, and repertoires were compared across blood and tumor or nodule tissue. Broader study findings: Reports indicated that malignant thyroid tumors showed significantly higher TCR beta diversity than benign nodules did, in blood and tumor.

This clone has a handful of counts. Antigen unknown. An end of the junction does not agree with germline; a read error may underlie this. As handled by the study authors: A classifier for distant metastasis in papillary thyroid cancer was constructed using CDR3 differences observed across clinicopathological groups. Using MiXCR, TCRdb re-called clones from the PCR reads. The V and J calls shown here were made by TCRdb, not taken from the authors' results. The sample lists approximately 12,000 clones, around 25% occurring once. No patient received treatment before thyroid surgery. CDR3 size: 15 residues. The germline CDR1 and CDR2 sequences are MNHEY and SVGEGT.

The V gene is TRBV6-2 or TRBV6-3, the J gene TRBJ2-2, with D possibly TRBD1 on 7 matching bases. Sequencing was done on a sample of blood. The source is a male donor with papillary thyroid cancer or a benign thyroid nodule (not recorded which). Some clones in this sample may be carry-over from other donors' samples. The CDR3 bases are TGTGCCAGCAGTTACTCCCAGGGGGAAGGCGGGGAGATGTTTTTT. Translation: CASSYSQGEGGEMFF.